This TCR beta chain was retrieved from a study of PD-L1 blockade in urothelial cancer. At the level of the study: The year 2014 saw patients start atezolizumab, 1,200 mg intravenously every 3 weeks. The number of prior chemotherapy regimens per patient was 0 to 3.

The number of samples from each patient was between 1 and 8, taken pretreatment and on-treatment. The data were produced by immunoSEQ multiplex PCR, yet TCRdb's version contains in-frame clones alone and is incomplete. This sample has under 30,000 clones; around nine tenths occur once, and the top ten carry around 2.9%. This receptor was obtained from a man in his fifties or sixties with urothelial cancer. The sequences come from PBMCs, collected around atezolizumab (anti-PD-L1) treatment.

For the CDR3, the DNA is TGTGCCAGCAGCTTAGGGACTAGCGGGCCAATCACAGATACGCAGTATTTT. This gives the protein CASSLGTSGPITDTQYF. V gene TRBV9 combines with J gene TRBJ2-3, with TRBD2 matching 12 bases. V lost 4 bases, J lost 2 bases, and 8 bases stayed unmatched. CDR3 length: 17 residues. The germline V gene encodes CDR1 SGDLS and CDR2 YYNGEE.